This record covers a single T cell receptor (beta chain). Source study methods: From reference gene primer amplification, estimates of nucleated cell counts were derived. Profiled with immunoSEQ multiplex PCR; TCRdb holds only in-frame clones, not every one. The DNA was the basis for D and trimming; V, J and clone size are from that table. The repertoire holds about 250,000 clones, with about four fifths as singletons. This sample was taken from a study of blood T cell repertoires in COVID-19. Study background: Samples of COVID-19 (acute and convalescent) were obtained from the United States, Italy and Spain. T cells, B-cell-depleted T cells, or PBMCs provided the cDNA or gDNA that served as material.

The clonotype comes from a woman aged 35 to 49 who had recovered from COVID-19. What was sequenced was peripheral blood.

The CDR3 nucleotides read TGTGCCAGTAGTATAGGAGGCGGCAAAAATGAGCAGTTCTTC. This translates into CASSIGGGKNEQFF. The chain carries TRBV19 and TRBJ2-1, with D hard to call. The V gene lost 1 base and the J gene lost 7 bases, with 11 bases spanning the gap. Germline-derived CDR1 and CDR2 are LNHDA and SQIVND (reference sequence). The CDR3 runs 14 residues.